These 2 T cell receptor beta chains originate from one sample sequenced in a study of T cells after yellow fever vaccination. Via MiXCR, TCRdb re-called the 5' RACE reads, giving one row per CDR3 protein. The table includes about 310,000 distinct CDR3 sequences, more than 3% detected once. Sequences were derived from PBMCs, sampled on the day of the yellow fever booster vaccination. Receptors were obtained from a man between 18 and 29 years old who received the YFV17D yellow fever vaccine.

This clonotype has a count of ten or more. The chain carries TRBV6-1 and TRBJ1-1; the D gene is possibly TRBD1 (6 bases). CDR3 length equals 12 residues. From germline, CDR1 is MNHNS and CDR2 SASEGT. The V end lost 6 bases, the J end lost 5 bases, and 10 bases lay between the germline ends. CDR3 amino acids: CASRGGRTEAFF. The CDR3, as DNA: TGTGCCAGCAGAGGGGGTCGGACTGAAGCTTTCTTT.

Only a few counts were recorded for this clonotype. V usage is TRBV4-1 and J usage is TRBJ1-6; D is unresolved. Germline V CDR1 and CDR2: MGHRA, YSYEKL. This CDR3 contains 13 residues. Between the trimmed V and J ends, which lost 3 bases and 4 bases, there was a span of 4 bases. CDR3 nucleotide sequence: TGCGCCAGCAGCCAGGAATATAATTCACCCCTCCACTTT. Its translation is CASSQEYNSPLHF.